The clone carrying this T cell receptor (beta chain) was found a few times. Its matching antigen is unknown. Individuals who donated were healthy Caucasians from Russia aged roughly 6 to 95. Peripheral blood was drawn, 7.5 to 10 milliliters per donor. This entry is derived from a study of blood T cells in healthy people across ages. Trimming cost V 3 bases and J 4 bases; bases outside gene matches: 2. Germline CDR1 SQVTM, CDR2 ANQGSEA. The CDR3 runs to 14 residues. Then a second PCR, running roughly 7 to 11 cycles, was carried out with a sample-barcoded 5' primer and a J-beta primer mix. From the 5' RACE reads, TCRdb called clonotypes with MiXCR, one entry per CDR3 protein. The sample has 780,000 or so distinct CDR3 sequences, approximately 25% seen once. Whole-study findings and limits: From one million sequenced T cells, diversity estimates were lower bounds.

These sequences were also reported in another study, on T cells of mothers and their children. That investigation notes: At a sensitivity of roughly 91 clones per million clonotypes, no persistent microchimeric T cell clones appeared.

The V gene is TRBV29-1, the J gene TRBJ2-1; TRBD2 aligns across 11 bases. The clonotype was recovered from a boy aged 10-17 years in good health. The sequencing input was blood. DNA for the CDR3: TGCAGCGTTGATTTAGCGGGAGGGTACAATGAGCAGTTCTTC. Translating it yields CSVDLAGGYNEQFF.